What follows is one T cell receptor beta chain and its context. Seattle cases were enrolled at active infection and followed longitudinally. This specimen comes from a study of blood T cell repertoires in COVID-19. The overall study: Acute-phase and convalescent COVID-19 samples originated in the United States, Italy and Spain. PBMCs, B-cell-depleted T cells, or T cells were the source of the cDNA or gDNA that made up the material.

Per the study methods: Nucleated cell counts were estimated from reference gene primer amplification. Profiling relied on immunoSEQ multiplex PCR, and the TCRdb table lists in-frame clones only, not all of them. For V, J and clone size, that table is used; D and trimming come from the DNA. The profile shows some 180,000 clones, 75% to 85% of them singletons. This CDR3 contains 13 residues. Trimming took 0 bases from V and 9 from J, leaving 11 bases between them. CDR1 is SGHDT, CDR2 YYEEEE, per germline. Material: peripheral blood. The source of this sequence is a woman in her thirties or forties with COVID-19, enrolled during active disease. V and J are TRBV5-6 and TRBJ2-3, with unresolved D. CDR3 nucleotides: TGTGCCAGCAGCTTGGGTACTTCTGAAACGCAGTATTTT. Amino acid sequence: CASSLGTSETQYF.